The source of this T cell receptor (beta chain) is a study of post-analysis software for immune sequencing data. The V and J ends lost 2 bases and 2 bases respectively, with 12 bases between them. Germline V gives CDR1 SGHAT, CDR2 FQNNGV. The CDR3 runs to 15 residues. Unique molecular identifiers tagged the TCR beta cDNA libraries. Each CDR3 protein gets one entry after TCRdb re-called the PCR reads with MiXCR. This table has about 160,000 distinct CDR3 sequences, 35% to 40% appearing once. This receptor was obtained from a girl aged 10 to 17 with multiple sclerosis. The specimen was blood, collected after autologous hematopoietic stem cell transplantation. The chain has TRBV11-2 and TRBJ2-5, with D maybe TRBD2 (6 bases). DNA of the CDR3: TGTGCCAGCAGCTTACTGGAAGGGAGGCAAGAGACCCAGTACTTC. Encoded protein: CASSLLEGRQETQYF.